This is a list of T cell receptor beta chains from one sample in a study of blood T cell repertoires in COVID-19. The table came from immunoSEQ multiplex PCR; TCRdb's copy has only in-frame clones and leaves some out. The sample carries roughly 110,000 clones, around 83% recorded once. The specimen sequenced was peripheral blood. The receptors were gathered from a man between 40 and 49 years old with acute or convalescent COVID-19. Both conserved end residues are part of each CDR3. D genes are given only for firm matches. Rows give clone size only sometimes, using once, few, many, or a class for an expanded clone.

-,TRBV11-2,TRBJ2-7,-,CASSLAGTYEQYF,TGTGCCAGCAGCTTGGCGGGGACCTACGAGCAGTACTTC
-,TRBV6-5,TRBJ2-7,-,CASRTGSYEQYF,TGTGCCAGCAGAACAGGCTCCTACGAGCAGTACTTC
-,TRBV4-1,TRBJ1-2,few,CASSQEEASGYTF,TGCGCCAGCAGCCAAGAAGAAGCGTCCGGCTACACCTTC
TRBD2,TRBV6-5,TRBJ2-1,-,CASSYLAARSYNEQFF,TGTGCCAGCAGTTACCTAGCGGCCCGCTCCTACAATGAGCAGTTCTTC
-,TRBV28,TRBJ1-2,-,CASKSYGYTF,TGTGCCAGCAAGAGCTATGGCTACACCTTC
-,TRBV5-1,TRBJ2-2,once,CASRSGTSNTGELFF,TGCGCCAGCAGATCCGGGACTTCGAACACCGGGGAGCTGTTTTTT
TRBD2,TRBV3-1/TRBV3-2,TRBJ2-7,-,CASSQDPGLAGSYEQYF,TGTGCCAGCAGCCAAGACCCAGGACTAGCGGGATCCTACGAGCAGTACTTC
-,TRBV15,TRBJ2-4,-,CATSVEGPGKNIQYF,TGTGCCACCAGCGTGGAGGGGCCAGGCAAAAACATTCAGTACTTC
TRBD1,TRBV28,TRBJ2-1,-,CATTGTGYYNEQFF,TGTGCCACCACCGGGACAGGGTATTACAATGAGCAGTTCTTC
-,TRBV6-5,TRBJ2-1,few,CASRRGESYNEQFF,TGTGCCAGCCGCAGGGGCGAATCCTACAATGAGCAGTTCTTC
TRBD2,TRBV9,TRBJ2-2,-,CASSVAGGTFTGELFF,TGTGCCAGCAGCGTAGCGGGGGGGACTTTCACCGGGGAGCTGTTTTTT
-,TRBV18,TRBJ2-5,once,CASSPSFQETQYF,TGTGCCAGCTCACCATCATTCCAAGAGACCCAGTACTTC
-,TRBV18,TRBJ1-6,-,CASSRAAGNSPLHF,TGTGCCAGCTCACGAGCGGCTGGGAATTCACCCCTCCACTTT
-,TRBV18,TRBJ2-2,-,CASSLLREQANTGELFF,TGTGCCAGCTCCCTTCTCCGGGAACAAGCGAACACCGGGGAGCTGTTTTTT
-,TRBV2,TRBJ1-4,-,CASSSNSQGYEKLFF,TGTGCCAGCAGTTCGAATAGTCAGGGGTATGAAAAACTGTTTTTT
-,TRBV6-1,TRBJ2-5,-,CASSEAGRKETQYF,TGTGCCAGCAGTGAAGCGGGGAGAAAAGAGACCCAGTACTTC
-,TRBV13,TRBJ2-5,-,CASSLGSEETQYF,TGTGCCAGCAGCTTAGGCTCAGAAGAGACCCAGTACTTC
TRBD1,TRBV2,TRBJ1-2,-,CASKPGTGRYGYTF,TGTGCCAGTAAACCTGGGACAGGACGGTATGGCTACACCTTC
TRBD2,TRBV2,TRBJ2-2,-,CASAGQRGEPWGGELFF,TGTGCCAGCGCGGGACAGCGGGGGGAACCCTGGGGCGGGGAGCTGTTTTTT
-,TRBV7-2,TRBJ2-3,few,CASSLGRGLDRTDTQYF,TGTGCCAGCAGCTTAGGTAGGGGATTAGACCGCACAGATACGCAGTATTTT
TRBD1,TRBV7-3,TRBJ1-2,-,CASSPQGNYGYTF,TGTGCCAGCAGCCCACAGGGGAACTATGGCTACACCTTC
TRBD1,TRBV12-3/TRBV12-4,TRBJ2-7,-,CASSFRQGSEQYF,TGTGCCAGCAGTTTCCGACAGGGTTCCGAGCAGTACTTC
TRBD1,TRBV6-6,TRBJ1-1,-,CASTLTGINTEAFF,TGTGCCAGCACCCTGACAGGGATTAACACTGAAGCTTTCTTT
-,TRBV2,TRBJ1-1,-,CASKGMNTEAFF,TGTGCCAGCAAGGGGATGAACACTGAAGCTTTCTTT
TRBD1,TRBV10-2,TRBJ2-3,-,CASSESWDRVHTQYF,TGCGCCAGCAGTGAGTCGTGGGACAGGGTCCATACGCAGTATTTT
TRBD1,TRBV19,TRBJ1-5,-,CASPARGQGVQPQHF,TGTGCCAGTCCCGCCCGGGGACAGGGGGTTCAGCCCCAGCATTTT
TRBD2,TRBV24-1,TRBJ2-5,-,CATSAASGQETQYF,TGTGCCACCAGTGCGGCTAGCGGACAAGAGACCCAGTACTTC
-,TRBV6-6,TRBJ2-7,-,CASQTGVYEQYF,TGTGCCAGTCAGACAGGAGTCTACGAGCAGTACTTC
TRBD2,TRBV24-1,TRBJ2-2,-,CATSDRLAGGNTGELFF,TGTGCCACCAGTGATCGACTAGCGGGAGGGAACACCGGGGAGCTGTTTTTT
TRBD1,TRBV7-8,TRBJ2-3,-,CASSPRGTGVTDTQYF,TGTGCCAGCAGCCCCAGGGGGACAGGGGTAACAGATACGCAGTATTTT
TRBD1,TRBV2,TRBJ1-2,-,CASSEWTGTYGYTF,TGTGCCAGCAGTGAGTGGACAGGAACCTATGGCTACACCTTC
TRBD1,TRBV15,TRBJ1-3,-,CATRDREHGNTIYF,TGTGCCACCAGAGACAGGGAACATGGAAACACCATATATTTT
TRBD2,TRBV14,TRBJ2-7,-,CASSQAGTTYREQYF,TGTGCCAGCAGCCAAGCCGGGACTACCTATCGCGAGCAGTACTTC
-,TRBV27,TRBJ1-6,few,CASSYLRPGGPYNSPLHF,TGTGCCAGCAGTTACCTAAGGCCGGGGGGCCCCTATAATTCACCCCTCCACTTT
-,TRBV3-1/TRBV3-2,TRBJ1-3,-,CASSQAVAFSGNTIYF,TGTGCCAGCAGCCAGGCTGTCGCTTTCTCTGGAAACACCATATATTTT
-,TRBV18,TRBJ2-2,-,CASSLGTLHTGELFF,TGTGCCAGCTCACTGGGGACACTACACACCGGGGAGCTGTTTTTT
TRBD1,TRBV6-2/TRBV6-3,TRBJ2-2,-,CASSLTGSPGELFF,TGTGCCAGCAGTTTGACAGGGTCCCCCGGGGAGCTGTTTTTT
-,TRBV7-2,TRBJ1-1,-,CASSRGALAEAFF,TGTGCCAGCTCAAGGGGCGCCCTGGCTGAAGCTTTCTTT
-,TRBV7-3,TRBJ1-5,-,CASSLKGQGPNQPQHF,TGTGCCAGCAGCTTAAAGGGGCAGGGGCCCAATCAGCCCCAGCATTTT
TRBD1,TRBV4-1,TRBJ1-2,-,CASRRGTGDGYTF,TGCGCCAGCAGACGTGGGACAGGGGATGGCTACACCTTC
TRBD1,TRBV4-1,TRBJ1-2,-,CASSQAGQRYGGYTF,TGCGCCAGCAGCCAGGCGGGACAGAGGTATGGTGGCTACACCTTC
-,TRBV3-1/TRBV3-2,TRBJ2-1,-,CASSLSTRYNEQFF,TGTGCCAGCAGTCTTTCGACTCGTTACAATGAGCAGTTCTTC